One and the same sample provided the 26 T cell receptor beta chains below, sequenced in a study of Graves' ophthalmopathy and Graves' hyperthyroidism. Amplification targeted the TCR beta CDR3 regions, with RNA transcripts as the source material. Second-round multiplex PCR came after a first-round RT-PCR that employed HTBI primers. TCRdb used MiXCR to reprocess the multiplex PCR reads, holding one entry per CDR3 protein. The sample contains over a million distinct CDR3 sequences, roughly 35% of which appear only once. Material: peripheral blood or thyroid tissue (not recorded which). The receptors originated from an adult man with Graves' hyperthyroidism.

This clonotype was seen a few times. This may arise from a read error, as a much more abundant clone is one base away. The gene calls are TRBV29-1 and TRBJ1-1, with D unclear. The CDR3 totals 13 residues. CDR1 SQVTM and CDR2 ANQGSEA come from the germline V gene. Trimming took 5 bases from V and 0 from J, leaving 10 bases between them. The DNA for the CDR3 is TGCAGCGTTCAACGGAAGGTGAACACTGAAGCTTTCTTT. This encodes CSVQRKVNTEAFF.

This clonotype has just a few counts. This chain connects TRBV7-8 to TRBJ1-6; 8 bases fit TRBD1. The length of the CDR3 is 17 residues. Germline values: CDR1 SGHVS, CDR2 FQNEAQ. The V gene end was trimmed by 6 bases and the J gene end by 0 bases; junction bases not matched to a gene: 7. The CDR3 region is CASSYRQGSSYNSPLHF. The CDR3 bases are TGTGCCAGCAGTTACAGACAGGGGAGCTCCTATAATTCACCCCTCCACTTT.

The V gene is TRBV12-3 or TRBV12-4, the J gene TRBJ1-5, with D possibly being TRBD1 (6 bases). Trimming took off 6 bases at V and 7 bases at J, with 19 bases between the two ends. CDR3 length equals 15 residues. CDR3 sequence: CASRYHTGSVQPQHF. The CDR3, as DNA: TGTGCCAGCAGATATCATACAGGGTCTGTCCAGCCCCAGCATTTT.

The CDR3 loop reads CASAYGGDQPQHF. The CDR3 DNA follows: TGTGCCAGCGCTTACGGAGGGGATCAGCCCCAGCATTTT. The chain joins TRBV2 to TRBJ1-5, with D perhaps matching TRBD1 (5 bases). This CDR3 is 13 amino acids long. Germline values: CDR1 SNHLY, CDR2 FYNNEI. V dropped 8 bases and J dropped 5 bases, with 13 bases sitting between them. The complete variable domain, with remaining parts taken from reference TRBV2 and TRBJ1-5, reads EPEVTQTPSHQVTQMGQEVILRCVPISNHLYFYWYRQILGQKVEFLVSFYNNEISEKSEIFDDQFSVERPDGSNFTLKIRSTKLEDSAMYFCASAYGGDQPQHFGDGTRLSIL.

The V and J genes are TRBV7-2 and TRBJ1-5; the match to TRBD1 covers 11 bases. The germline CDR1 and CDR2 sequences are SGHTA and FQGNSA. The CDR3 consists of 14 residues. Trimming cost V 4 bases and J 16 bases; bases outside gene matches: 12. CDR3 amino acids: CASSWTGGASPSHF. CDR3 DNA: TGTGCCAGCAGCTGGACAGGGGGCGCCTCCCCTTCCCATTTT.

This chain links TRBV13 with TRBJ1-1; TRBD1 agrees at 8 bases. The length of the CDR3 is 18 residues. CDR1 is PRHDT and CDR2 is FYEKMQ in the germline V gene (reference sequence). Losses at the gene ends were 6 bases for V and 9 bases for J; bases not matched to a gene: 24. CDR3 region: CASRLSLVGKAGGGKAFF. CDR3 nucleotides: TGTGCCAGCAGGTTATCCCTCGTGGGTAAGGCAGGGGGCGGAAAAGCTTTCTTT.

This clonotype was observed a handful of times. This sequence joins TRBV13 and TRBJ2-6; D remains ambiguous. The V end lost 1 base, the J end lost 18 bases, and 4 bases lay between the germline ends. Germline lookup yields CDR1 PRHDT and CDR2 FYEKMQ (reference sequence). The length of the CDR3 is 9 residues. This CDR3 is CASSLASTF. In DNA form, the CDR3 reads TGTGCCAGCAGCTTAGCCTCGACTTTC.

This sequence joins TRBV20-1 and TRBJ2-5; 9 bases are shared with TRBD2. CDR3 length equals 13 residues. From germline, CDR1 is DFQATT and CDR2 SNEGSKA (reference sequence). With 4 bases clipped from V and 5 bases from J, the junction kept 5 bases outside the gene matches. The CDR3 loop reads CSANRLAVETQYF. The DNA for the CDR3 is TGCAGTGCTAACCGACTAGCGGTGGAGACCCAGTACTTC.

The gene calls are TRBV20-1 and TRBJ1-2; 8 bases are a match to TRBD1. V was pared by 3 bases and J by 5 bases, with 8 bases of the junction left unmatched. The CDR3 totals 14 residues. Per the germline V gene, CDR1 is DFQATT and CDR2 is SNEGSKA (reference sequence). The CDR3 DNA reads as TGCAGTGCTAGCGCCAGGGGGCTATATTATGGCTACACCTTC. As protein: CSASARGLYYGYTF.

The CDR3 nucleotides are TGTGCCAGCAGCGAGGGACAACGGTCCTCGTATGGCTACACCTTC. Its translation: CASSEGQRSSYGYTF. The genes are TRBV25-1 and TRBJ1-2, with D maybe TRBD1 (6 bases). V gave up 6 bases and J gave up 5 bases, with 19 bases separating them. From germline, CDR1 is MGHDK and CDR2 SYGVNS. This CDR3 is built from 15 residues.

This clonotype appeared a single time. This chain uses TRBV10-3 with TRBJ2-7, with TRBD2 identical over 9 bases. The CDR3 extends over 17 amino acids. Per the germline V gene, CDR1 is ENHRY and CDR2 is SYGVKD. V lost 4 bases to trimming and J lost 2 bases; unmatched junction nucleotides: 12. The CDR3 here is CAISAASGTVPTYEQYF. The CDR3 DNA sequence: TGTGCCATCAGTGCGGCTAGCGGGACCGTGCCAACCTACGAGCAGTACTTC.

The rearrangement uses TRBV5-1 and TRBJ2-7; TRBD2 matches at 11 bases. The CDR3 contains 19 residues. The ends lost 6 bases at V and 3 bases at J; junction bases unmatched: 20. CDR1 and CDR2 (germline): SGHRS, YFSETQ. CDR3 DNA sequence: TGCGCCAGCAACCGAGGGGGAACTAGCGGGAGTCCTCAGGACTACGAGCAGTACTTC. As protein: CASNRGGTSGSPQDYEQYF.

There are many counts of this clonotype. The chain combines TRBV9 with TRBJ1-4; tentative D call: TRBD1 (5 bases). Trimming left V 1 base short and J 8 bases short, with 12 bases between. Germline V lookup: CDR1 SGDLS, CDR2 YYNGEE. This CDR3 contains 14 residues. Here the CDR3 DNA reads TGTGCCAGCAGCGTATCAGGGATGCGGGAAAAACTGTTTTTT. This sequence encodes CASSVSGMREKLFF.

J is TRBJ2-5 and V is TRBV20-1, with D possibly matching TRBD1 (7 bases). The germline gives CDR1 DFQATT, CDR2 SNEGSKA (reference sequence). The CDR3 is 14 amino acids. V lost 2 bases to trimming and J lost 1 base, with 11 bases between them. CDR3 bases: TGCAGTGCTAGACAGGGGGGCCCCCAAGAGACCCAGTACTTC. Its protein product is CSARQGGPQETQYF.

This clonotype was seen at least ten times. The rearrangement joins TRBV7-2 to TRBJ2-7; the D call may be TRBD1 or TRBD2 (5 bases each). CDR1 SGHTA and CDR2 FQGNSA come from the germline V gene. CDR3 length: 12 residues. V dropped 9 bases and J dropped 2 bases, with 11 bases sitting between them. The CDR3, as DNA: TGTGCCAGTGGGACGATAACCTACGAGCAGTACTTC. Residues: CASGTITYEQYF.

The rearrangement links TRBV7-3 to TRBJ1-1; 7 positions match TRBD1. The germline V gene encodes CDR1 SGHTA and CDR2 FQGTGA. The V segment lost 4 bases and the J segment 0 bases; nucleotides outside the gene matches: 5. The CDR3 covers 15 residues. CDR3 DNA: TGTGCCAGCAGCTGGGACAGCTTCATGAACACTGAAGCTTTCTTT. Encoded protein: CASSWDSFMNTEAFF.

This clonotype was detected only a few times. The chain recombines TRBV30 with TRBJ2-2; a possible D gene is TRBD2 (6 bases). CDR1 and CDR2 from the germline V gene are GTSNPN and SVGIG (reference sequence). The CDR3 spans 13 residues. Trimming left V 8 bases short and J 6 bases short, with 16 bases between. DNA of the CDR3: TGTGCCGGGCGGGAACCCCGGCCCGGGGAGCTGTTTTTT. Amino acid sequence: CAGREPRPGELFF. The entire variable domain, with the rest obtained from reference TRBV30 and TRBJ2-2, is as follows: SQTIHQWPATLVQPVGSPLSLECTVEGTSNPNLYWYRQAAGRGLQLLFYSVGIGQISSEVPQNLSASRPQDRQFILSSKKLLLSDSGFYLCAGREPRPGELFFGEGSRLTVL.

This clonotype has just one count. This chain joins TRBV7-9 and TRBJ2-6, with a tentative D call TRBD2 (6 bases). Germline V gene lookup returns CDR1 SEHNR and CDR2 FQNEAQ (reference sequence). The CDR3 has 14 amino acids. The V end lost 5 bases, the J end lost 11 bases, and 16 bases lay between the germline ends. CDR3 sequence: CASSKTRIAYVLTF. The CDR3, as DNA: TGTGCCAGCAGCAAGACTAGGATCGCCTACGTCCTGACTTTC.

The genes are TRBV10-3 and TRBJ1-5, with D perhaps TRBD1 (5 bases). The CDR3 is made up of 14 amino acids. Germline V lookup: CDR1 ENHRY, CDR2 SYGVKD. V was pared by 10 bases and J by 0 bases, with 13 bases between. The CDR3: CATWGGGSNQPQHF. CDR3 DNA: TGTGCCACCTGGGGGGGGGGTAGCAATCAGCCCCAGCATTTT.

This clonotype came up many times. This chain joins TRBV6-6 and TRBJ1-2; possibly TRBD1 for D (6 bases). Per the germline V gene, CDR1 is MNHNY and CDR2 is SVGAGI (reference sequence). Deletions cut 2 bases from V and 4 bases from J, with 20 bases between. The CDR3 is made up of 17 amino acids. CDR3 in amino acids: CASSYAEGGSVGYGYTF. DNA of the CDR3: TGTGCCAGCAGTTACGCCGAGGGGGGGAGCGTTGGCTATGGCTACACCTTC.

The chain uses TRBV5-1 and TRBJ2-2, with 8 bases that match TRBD1. The junction had 8 bases not matched to a gene; V was cut back by 4 bases and J by 6 bases. CDR3 size: 15 residues. The germline gives CDR1 SGHRS, CDR2 YFSETQ. The CDR3 protein is CASSPDRVYAGELFF. CDR3 nucleotides: TGCGCCAGCAGCCCGGACAGGGTTTACGCCGGGGAGCTGTTTTTT.

This clonotype showed up many times. The chain recombines TRBV24-1 with TRBJ2-7, with D perhaps matching TRBD2 (5 bases). CDR3 size: 15 residues. Trimming took off 2 bases at V and 7 bases at J, with 17 bases between the two ends. CDR1 and CDR2 from the germline V gene are KGHDR and SFDVKD. CDR3 DNA sequence: TGTGCCACCAGTGATTCGCGGCAGGCACCGGGGGAGCAGTACTTC. It specifies CATSDSRQAPGEQYF.

This clonotype was observed many times. V gene TRBV7-6 combines with J gene TRBJ2-7; D is unresolved. The germline V gene encodes CDR1 SGHVS and CDR2 FNYEAQ. The CDR3 totals 15 residues. Between the trimmed V and J ends, which lost 3 bases and 4 bases, there was a span of 16 bases. In nucleotides, the CDR3 is TGTGCCAGCAGCTTTGAACGAGGATGGGGATACGAGCAGTACTTC. This sequence encodes CASSFERGWGYEQYF.

This clonotype was counted between two and nine times. The chain recombines TRBV12-3 or TRBV12-4 with TRBJ2-5; D remains ambiguous. This CDR3 is built from 13 residues. V lost 2 bases and J 2 bases, leaving 6 bases between the germline ends. In DNA form, the CDR3 reads TGTGCCAGCAGTTTATTACAGCAAGAGACCCAGTACTTC. This translates into CASSLLQQETQYF.

This clonotype was found many times. The V and J genes are TRBV10-3 and TRBJ1-5; 9 positions agree with TRBD1. Germline CDR1 ENHRY, CDR2 SYGVKD. V lost 2 bases and J lost 7; bases outside the gene matches: 3. The CDR3 is made up of 14 amino acids. CDR3 DNA: TGTGCCATCAGTGAGCGGACAGGGGAGCAGCCCCAGCATTTT. This sequence encodes CAISERTGEQPQHF.

Note on this clonotype: A much larger clone differs from this one at a single base, so this may be a read error. The chain uses TRBV4-3 and TRBJ1-2; TRBD1 is a possible D gene (5 bases). Trimming pared 0 bases from V and 10 bases from J, leaving 18 bases between. Germline CDR1 LGHNA, CDR2 YSLEER. CDR3 length: 15 amino acids. This CDR3 is CASSQDIGALGDYTF. The DNA of the CDR3 is TGCGCCAGCAGCCAAGATATTGGGGCGCTGGGGGACTACACCTTC.